This TCR beta chain was found in a study of blood T cell repertoires in COVID-19. This clone showed up just a few times. Per the germline V gene, CDR1 is SNHLY and CDR2 is FYNNEI. CDR3 length equals 12 residues. Trimming took 8 bases from V and 4 from J, leaving 11 bases between them. The method was immunoSEQ multiplex PCR; TCRdb's version includes in-frame clones alone and lacks a portion of them. The data contain about 220,000 clones, 75% to 85% of them singletons. This clonotype was sampled from a woman in her sixties or seventies with COVID-19, enrolled during active disease. Sequenced sample: peripheral blood. V and J are TRBV2 and TRBJ1-2, with D perhaps matching TRBD1 (5 bases). CDR3 residues: CASVQGSYGYTF. For the CDR3, the DNA is TGTGCCAGCGTCCAGGGAAGCTATGGCTACACCTTC.